This TCR beta chain was observed in a study of blood T cell repertoires in COVID-19. The overall study: Spain, Italy and the United States supplied samples that represented acute and convalescent COVID-19.

CDR3 length: 13 residues. Trimming took off 3 bases at V and 2 bases at J, with 8 bases between the two ends. CDR1 SGHDN and CDR2 FVKESK come from the germline V gene. In the authors' workflow: Counts of nucleated cells, estimated from reference gene primer amplification, were obtained. Clones were read by immunoSEQ multiplex PCR, and TCRdb kept only the in-frame ones, dropping some. V and J calls and clone size come straight from that table; D and trimming were deduced from the DNA. The sample yields 150,000 to 200,000 clones, roughly 83% seen once. The TCR originated in a middle-aged woman with COVID-19, enrolled during active disease. The sequencing sample was made of peripheral blood. V is TRBV14 and J is TRBJ2-7; D ambiguous. This chain's CDR3 is CASSQVAAYEQYF. CDR3 sequence (DNA): TGTGCCAGCAGCCAGGTAGCAGCCTACGAGCAGTACTTC.